This T cell receptor (beta chain) was captured by sequencing in a study of shared clonotypes between healthy human individuals. The input for sorted-subset replicate PCRs was 200 to 250 ng DNA, around 27,000 T cell genomes. Original data processing: Filtering differed for immunoSEQ, which gave only junction sequences without quality scores. Generated by immunoSEQ multiplex PCR, the TCRdb table keeps only in-frame clones and is missing some. D and trimming come from the DNA, and the V and J calls and clone size come from that table. The table includes approximately 1.4 million clones, 98% detected once. The CDR3 has 16 amino acids. Germline V gene lookup returns CDR1 MGHRA and CDR2 YSYEKL. V shed 4 bases, J shed 5 bases, and the junction held 9 bases outside the gene matches.

The sequenced sample was naive CD4+ T cells sorted from blood. Noted subset: CD45RA+ positively selected. This receptor was obtained from a man between 25 and 39 years old in good health. The gene calls are TRBV4-1 and TRBJ2-3; TRBD2 matches 10 bases. CDR3: CASSPGTSVGKDTQYF. CDR3 DNA: TGCGCCAGCAGCCCCGGGACTAGCGTAGGGAAAGATACGCAGTATTTT.